Sequencing of this TCR beta chain was carried out in a study of T cell responses to AZD1222 COVID-19 vaccine. Overall study context: Second-dose timings of about 4 or about 12 weeks were pooled. General observations from the study: Baseline serostatus was positive in only a handful of AZD1222 recipients.

TCRdb keeps only in-frame clones here, not all; method: immunoSEQ multiplex PCR. The sample carries around 120,000 clones, about nine tenths recorded once. In regard to this clone: As yet, its antigen is unknown.

Deletions cut 4 bases from V and 3 bases from J, with 12 bases between. Germline assignment: CDR1 SGHTA and CDR2 FQGNSA. The CDR3 sequence is 14 residues long. The sequence came from an adult in good health. The sequencing here drew on peripheral blood, taken on day 0 of AZD1222 vaccination. The chain recombines TRBV7-2 with TRBJ2-5, with a possible D match to TRBD2 (6 bases). The CDR3 is CASSSGTLKETQYF. The CDR3 DNA is TGTGCCAGCAGCTCAGGGACTCTAAAAGAGACCCAGTACTTC.